One sample yielded the 11 T cell receptor beta chains listed below, sequenced in a study of Graves' ophthalmopathy and Graves' hyperthyroidism (dated by TCRdb to between 2018 and 2020). The data were produced on an Illumina HiSeq 2000. For repertoire sequencing, the TCR beta CDR3 regions were amplified from RNA transcripts. A first-round RT-PCR used HTBI primers with the Qiagen OneStep RT-PCR kit, followed by a second-round multiplex PCR, size selection and purification. TCRdb passed the public sequencing reads through fastp at Q25 and MiXCR, retaining productive beta sequences. Rows merge per CDR3 protein into single entries with the most common DNA and genes. In all, the sample holds hundreds of thousands of distinct CDR3 sequences, and roughly 21% of those were seen once. Of the sample, 2.5% to 3.5% falls within the top ten clones. The sequencing input was peripheral blood. These receptors were collected from a woman aged 18-29 years with stable Graves' hyperthyroidism. Donor details come from another sample of the same person, matched by shared clones.

The chain employs TRBV20-1 and TRBJ2-7; no reliable D call. Looked up from germline, CDR1 is DFQATT and CDR2 is SNEGSKA (reference sequence). The CDR3 totals 14 residues. Trimming stripped 3 bases from V and 2 bases from J, with 14 bases between. The CDR3: CSASTAPTAYEQYF. In DNA form, the CDR3 reads TGCAGTGCTAGTACGGCCCCCACCGCCTACGAGCAGTACTTC.

This clonotype was seen many times. This chain connects TRBV5-1 to TRBJ1-6, with D hard to call. This CDR3 region has 15 residues. Trimming shortened V by 4 bases and J by 9 bases, and 17 bases separated the two germline ends. Germline V gene lookup returns CDR1 SGHRS and CDR2 YFSETQ. This CDR3 is CASSPDVNPRSPLHF. The CDR3 bases are TGCGCCAGCAGCCCTGACGTCAACCCCCGTTCACCCCTCCACTTT.

This clonotype has ten or more counts. The chain links TRBV27 to TRBJ2-2; D tentatively fits TRBD1 or TRBD2 (6 bases each). V was trimmed by 3 bases and J by 6 bases, leaving 11 bases between them. The CDR3 runs to 14 residues. Germline V CDR1 and CDR2: MNHEY, SMNVEV (reference sequence). CDR3 sequence (DNA): TGTGCCAGCAGTTTGGGGGGCGGTTCCGGGGAGCTGTTTTTT. It is translated as CASSLGGGSGELFF.

Worth noting for this clonotype: Since a much larger clone is just one base distant, this may be a read error. In this CDR3 the conserved last residue, phenylalanine or tryptophan, is missing, so a read error is likely. The chain has TRBV5-1 and TRBJ1-2; maybe TRBD1 (5 bases). CDR3 length: 11 amino acids. Germline V lookup: CDR1 SGHRS, CDR2 YFSETQ. The V end was cut by 2 bases, the J end by 8 bases, with 7 bases between. In DNA, the CDR3 is TGCGCCAGCAGCTTTCGGGGCGGCTACACCGTC. This gives the protein CASSFRGGYTV.

This clonotype was detected only once. This chain joins TRBV12-3 or TRBV12-4 and TRBJ1-1; TRBD1 is a possible D gene (5 bases). This CDR3 contains 15 residues. Trimming pared 6 bases from V and 5 bases from J, leaving 19 bases between. CDR3 protein: CASSGGPNGGTEAFF. Written as DNA, the CDR3 is TGTGCCAGCAGCGGAGGGCCGAATGGGGGTACTGAAGCTTTCTTT.

The chain has TRBV28 and TRBJ2-7, with TRBD1 identical over 10 bases. This CDR3 is 15 amino acids long. The J segment lost 3 bases and the V segment lost 0 bases, leaving 2 bases of the junction unmatched. The germline gives CDR1 MDHEN, CDR2 SYDVKM. The CDR3 is CASSLWGDRGYEQYF. In DNA form, the CDR3 reads TGTGCCAGCAGTTTATGGGGGGACAGGGGCTACGAGCAGTACTTC.

The chain is built from TRBV7-2 and TRBJ2-7, with D perhaps assigned TRBD1 or TRBD2 (5 bases each). Between the trimmed V and J ends, which lost 4 bases and 4 bases, there was a span of 17 bases. The CDR3 consists of 15 residues. The V gene's germline CDR1 is SGHTA and CDR2 FQGNSA. The CDR3 is CASSSSRDLKYEQYF. The CDR3 region has the DNA TGTGCCAGCAGCTCATCGAGGGACCTTAAATACGAGCAGTACTTC.

This clonotype came up many times. The V and J genes are TRBV6-1 and TRBJ2-7; TRBD1 matches 8 bases. The CDR3 totals 16 residues. V shed 3 bases, J shed 3 bases, and the junction held 10 bases outside the gene matches. In germline, CDR1 is MNHNS, CDR2 SASEGT. In DNA form, the CDR3 reads TGTGCCAGCAGTGATGTCGACAGGGGCTTTAACTACGAGCAGTACTTC. Residues: CASSDVDRGFNYEQYF.

This clonotype came up many times. J is TRBJ2-5 and V is TRBV20-1, with D perhaps matching TRBD1 or TRBD2 (6 bases each). CDR1 is DFQATT, CDR2 SNEGSKA, per germline (reference sequence). V gave up 0 bases and J gave up 4 bases, with 12 bases separating them. The CDR3 runs 14 residues. CDR3 DNA sequence: TGCAGTGCTAGAGATTCTAGGGGGGCAGAGACCCAGTACTTC. This codes for CSARDSRGAETQYF.

V is TRBV12-3 or TRBV12-4 and J is TRBJ2-7; TRBD2 matches at 9 bases. The CDR3 totals 14 residues. Losses at the gene ends were 5 bases for V and 6 bases for J; bases not matched to a gene: 8. CDR3 protein: CASSIIAGASEQYF. CDR3 DNA sequence: TGTGCCAGCAGTATAATAGCGGGAGCCTCCGAGCAGTACTTC.

The V and J genes are TRBV5-1 and TRBJ2-7, with D possibly being TRBD1 (6 bases). V shed 0 bases and J shed 5 bases, with 15 bases lying between them. This CDR3 comprises 15 residues. Per the germline V gene, CDR1 is SGHRS and CDR2 is YFSETQ. The CDR3 is CASSLAPGAVDEQYF. As DNA, the CDR3 is TGCGCCAGCAGCTTGGCACCAGGGGCTGTAGACGAGCAGTACTTC. Drawing the rest from reference TRBV5-1 and TRBJ2-7, the complete variable domain is KAGVTQTPRYLIKTRGQQVTLSCSPISGHRSVSWYQQTPGQGLQFLFEYFSETQRNKGNFPGRFSGRQFSNSRSEMNVSTLELGDSALYLCASSLAPGAVDEQYFGPGTRLTVT.